Below are 31 T cell receptor beta chains sequenced from a single sample in a study of shared clonotypes between healthy human individuals. Profiling relied on immunoSEQ multiplex PCR, and the TCRdb table lists in-frame clones only, not all of them. The table lists roughly 660,000 clones, 90% of them singletons, with 30% to 40% in the top ten. Sequencing input: memory CD8+ T cells from PBMCs. Subset of the sample: CD45RO+ cells pooled with CCR7-negative TemRA cells. The source of these receptors is a man between 18 and 35 years old in good health. Some clones in this sample may be carry-over from other donors' samples.

V is TRBV27 and J is TRBJ1-2, with D possibly matching TRBD1 (6 bases). The CDR3 length is 14 residues. Germline loops: CDR1 MNHEY, CDR2 SMNVEV (reference sequence). The germline V and J ends were trimmed by 5 bases and 1 base, with 11 bases remaining between them. The CDR3 sequence is CASSLEGGNYGYTF. The CDR3 region has the DNA TGTGCCAGCAGTCTAGAGGGGGGTAACTATGGCTACACCTTC.

Only one count was recorded for this clone. The chain has TRBV7-3 and TRBJ2-1; 11 positions match TRBD2. Looked up from germline, CDR1 is SGHTA and CDR2 is FQGTGA. V lost 2 bases, J lost 5 bases, and 11 bases stayed unmatched. The CDR3 is 18 amino acids. This CDR3 reads CASSLAPPGTSGNNEQFF. The CDR3 DNA reads TGTGCCAGCAGCTTAGCCCCCCCCGGGACTAGCGGCAACAATGAGCAGTTCTTC.

The J gene is TRBJ2-6, the V gene TRBV4-1; TRBD1 might be the D (6 bases). This CDR3 contains 16 residues. Germline V gene lookup returns CDR1 MGHRA and CDR2 YSYEKL. V shed 4 bases and J shed 19 bases, with 29 bases lying between them. The DNA of the CDR3 is TGCGCCAGCAGCCCGACAACCAGGGGTTGGGACATAACGAGTACTTTC. Protein product: CASSPTTRGWDITSTF.

The chain links TRBV5-1 to TRBJ2-7; 8 bases fit TRBD2. After removal of 0 bases from V and 4 bases from J, the junction contained 0 bases not matched to a gene. CDR1 is SGHRS and CDR2 is YFSETQ in the germline V gene. CDR3 length equals 13 residues. The CDR3 sequence is CASSLGGRYEQYF. The CDR3 DNA follows: TGCGCCAGCAGCTTGGGCGGGAGGTACGAGCAGTACTTC.

CDR3: CASSEASISNEQFF. The CDR3 region has the DNA TGTGCCAGCAGTGAAGCCTCAATCAGCAATGAGCAGTTCTTC. The chain combines TRBV2 with TRBJ2-1; D gene unclear. This CDR3 contains 14 residues. V was clipped by 0 bases and J by 6 bases, with 9 bases between them. Germline V gives CDR1 SNHLY, CDR2 FYNNEI.

This rearrangement joins TRBV12-5 to TRBJ2-1; TRBD1 matches 8 bases. The CDR3 sequence is 17 residues long. Per the germline V gene, CDR1 is LGHNT and CDR2 is FRNRAP. V lost 1 base and J lost 3; bases outside the gene matches: 8. In nucleotides, the CDR3 is TGTGCTAGTGGTTTGGGTCTTCCGACAGGGGACTACAATGAGCAGTTCTTC. This translates into CASGLGLPTGDYNEQFF.

The genes are TRBV7-3 and TRBJ2-5; TRBD2 matches at 12 bases. Germline CDR1 SGHTA, CDR2 FQGTGA. The CDR3 is 16 residues long. The trim removed 4 bases at V and 5 bases at J, leaving 8 bases unmatched. CDR3 loop: CASSWGLAGLFETQYF. The CDR3, as DNA: TGTGCCAGCAGCTGGGGACTAGCGGGTCTTTTTGAGACCCAGTACTTC.

This clone was detected only once. The rearrangement links TRBV4-1 to TRBJ1-1; D remains unclear. Trimming cost V 6 bases and J 7 bases, with 9 bases left between them. The CDR3 sequence is 11 residues long. The germline V gene encodes CDR1 MGHRA and CDR2 YSYEKL. The CDR3 reads CASSTGIEAFF. The CDR3 bases are TGCGCCAGCAGTACCGGGATTGAAGCTTTCTTT.

The rearrangement joins TRBV9 to TRBJ1-2, with a possible D match to TRBD1 (6 bases). The V gene's germline CDR1 is SGDLS and CDR2 YYNGEE. The V gene lost 5 bases and the J gene lost 1 base, with 24 bases spanning the gap. This CDR3 region has 18 residues. The CDR3 protein is CASRSSPWGGRDNYGYTF. CDR3 nucleotide sequence: TGTGCCAGCAGATCAAGCCCTTGGGGGGGCAGGGATAACTATGGCTACACCTTC.

The chain employs TRBV6-6 and TRBJ2-2, with TRBD1 matching 8 bases. Looked up from germline, CDR1 is MNHNY and CDR2 is SVGAGI (reference sequence). Trimming cost V 10 bases and J 1 base; bases outside gene matches: 8. The CDR3 has 15 residues. CDR3 DNA: TGTGCCACGACAGGGGACAGCAAGAACACCGGGGAGCTGTTTTTT. Translating gives CATTGDSKNTGELFF.

The chain uses TRBV27 and TRBJ2-1; D possibly matches TRBD1 or TRBD2 (5 bases each). V lost 4 bases and J 0 bases, leaving 13 bases between the germline ends. Germline V lookup: CDR1 MNHEY, CDR2 SMNVEV (reference sequence). The CDR3 runs to 16 residues. This CDR3 is CASSYLTGRSYNEQFF. Here the CDR3 DNA reads TGTGCCAGCAGTTATTTAACGGGGCGCTCCTACAATGAGCAGTTCTTC.

V gene TRBV4-3 combines with J gene TRBJ1-6, with TRBD1 as a possible D gene (6 bases). This CDR3 is built from 17 residues. Germline CDR1 reads LGHNA; CDR2 reads YSLEER. Trimming took off 0 bases at V and 6 bases at J, with 15 bases between the two ends. The CDR3 DNA follows: TGCGCCAGCAGCCAAGAGCCACAGGGCTCTATTAATTCACCCCTCCACTTT. This encodes CASSQEPQGSINSPLHF.

CDR3 sequence reads: CASRLAGGKETQYF. The CDR3 nucleotides are TGTGCCAGTCGACTAGCGGGAGGTAAAGAGACCCAGTACTTC. The chain employs TRBV27 and TRBJ2-5; 13 nucleotides line up with TRBD2. Germline CDR1 and CDR2: MNHEY and SMNVEV (reference sequence). V shed 9 bases, J shed 3 bases, and the junction held 4 bases outside the gene matches. There are 14 residues in the CDR3.

This clone was detected once. J is TRBJ2-5 and V is TRBV27; 8 nucleotides agree with TRBD2. V trimming: 2 bases; J trimming: 1 base; junction bases outside the gene matches: 6. Germline V gives CDR1 MNHEY, CDR2 SMNVEV (reference sequence). The CDR3 is made up of 16 amino acids. The CDR3 is CASSLRASGFQETQYF. For the CDR3, the DNA is TGTGCCAGCAGTTTACGGGCTAGCGGGTTCCAAGAGACCCAGTACTTC.

This clone was recorded only once. The rearrangement uses TRBV28 and TRBJ2-1, with TRBD2 matching over 7 bases. The germline V gene encodes CDR1 MDHEN and CDR2 SYDVKM. After removal of 2 bases from V and 0 bases from J, the junction contained 10 bases not matched to a gene. The CDR3 has 18 residues. This CDR3 is CASSLGISGPDSYNEQFF. The CDR3 DNA follows: TGTGCCAGCAGTTTAGGGATTAGCGGGCCTGACTCCTACAATGAGCAGTTCTTC.

This rearrangement joins TRBV11-1 to TRBJ2-6; perhaps TRBD2 as D (5 bases). Germline loops: CDR1 SGHAT, CDR2 FQDESV (reference sequence). The CDR3 extends over 15 amino acids. Trimming left V 1 base short and J 4 bases short, with 8 bases between. The CDR3 DNA is TGTGCCAGCAGCTTAGGCGGAGGAGGGGCCAACGTCCTGACTTTC. Its translation: CASSLGGGGANVLTF. Full variable domain (rest looked up from reference TRBV11-1 and TRBJ2-6): EAEVAQSPRYKITEKSQAVAFWCDPISGHATLYWYRQILGQGPELLVQFQDESVVDDSQLPKDRFSAERLKGVDSTLKIQPAELGDSAMYLCASSLGGGGANVLTFGAGSRLTVL.

This rearrangement joins TRBV11-2 to TRBJ2-7, with D unresolved. Trimming left V 1 base short and J 3 bases short, with 13 bases between. Germline CDR1 reads SGHAT; CDR2 reads FQNNGV. CDR3 size: 15 residues. CDR3 in DNA: TGTGCCAGCAGCTTAGGACCTTTATCGGGCTACGAGCAGTACTTC. Translated: CASSLGPLSGYEQYF.

The gene calls are TRBV19 and TRBJ2-2; no clear D. Per the germline V gene, CDR1 is LNHDA and CDR2 is SQIVND (reference sequence). V shed 7 bases and J shed 3 bases, with 15 bases lying between them. The CDR3 is 15 residues long. CDR3 region: CASIPAGSYTGELFF. CDR3 nucleotides: TGTGCCAGTATCCCCGCAGGTAGTTACACCGGGGAGCTGTTTTTT.

The V call is TRBV6-1, the J call TRBJ2-7; maybe TRBD2 (5 bases). The CDR3 has 15 amino acids. Germline lookup yields CDR1 MNHNS and CDR2 SASEGT. Trimming took off 0 bases at V and 0 bases at J, with 9 bases between the two ends. The DNA of the CDR3 is TGTGCCAGCAGTGAAGCGCGGAGGACCTCCTACGAGCAGTACTTC. Protein product: CASSEARRTSYEQYF.

V gene TRBV7-3 combines with J gene TRBJ2-5; the D gene is possibly TRBD2 (6 bases). Germline lookup yields CDR1 SGHTA and CDR2 FQGTGA. V was shortened by 4 bases and J by 4 bases, with 16 bases between the two germline ends. This CDR3 comprises 15 residues. The CDR3 loop is CASSSVGGSGETQYF. For the CDR3, the DNA is TGTGCCAGCAGCTCTGTGGGGGGTAGCGGAGAGACCCAGTACTTC.

The J gene is TRBJ1-2, the V gene TRBV9; D call uncertain. Per the germline V gene, CDR1 is SGDLS and CDR2 is YYNGEE. The CDR3 sequence is 17 residues long. V dropped 3 bases and J dropped 7 bases, with 25 bases sitting between them. CDR3 in DNA: TGTGCCAGCAGCGCCTCCCCCTCCCGGCCGGGGTTGGGTGGCTACACCTTC. This translates into CASSASPSRPGLGGYTF.

This clone appeared a few times. This chain connects TRBV27 to TRBJ2-4, with unresolved D. V lost 6 bases to trimming and J lost 2 bases, with 8 bases between them. Germline CDR1 reads MNHEY; CDR2 reads SMNVEV (reference sequence). CDR3 length equals 13 residues. Written as DNA, the CDR3 is TGTGCCAGCAGCCCCTCGACCAAAAACATTCAGTACTTC. Translating it yields CASSPSTKNIQYF.

The J gene is TRBJ1-2, the V gene TRBV6-5; 7 positions agree with TRBD1. In germline, CDR1 is MNHEY, CDR2 SVGAGI. J lost 2 bases, V lost 1 base, and 7 bases had no gene match. The CDR3 has 16 residues. The CDR3 spells CASSYYLTGINYGYTF. The CDR3 DNA reads as TGTGCCAGCAGTTACTACTTGACAGGGATCAACTATGGCTACACCTTC.

CDR3 DNA sequence: TGTGCCAGCAGTTCCCGTCGACAGGGAGGTAACTATGGCTACACCTTC. Translated: CASSSRRQGGNYGYTF. The chain links TRBV28 to TRBJ1-2; 7 nucleotides match TRBD1. CDR1 MDHEN and CDR2 SYDVKM come from the germline V gene. CDR3 size: 16 residues. Unmatched junction bases numbered 9, after V lost 4 bases and J lost 1 base.

This chain links TRBV7-6 with TRBJ2-1; 7 bases align to TRBD2. The CDR3 sequence is 17 residues long. Germline V gives CDR1 SGHVS, CDR2 FNYEAQ. V dropped 3 bases and J dropped 1; count of bases not matched to a gene: 9. The CDR3 region has the DNA TGTGCCAGCAGCTTCGTTACCTCAGCGGGATCCTACAATGAGCAGTTCTTC. This encodes CASSFVTSAGSYNEQFF.

Remarks on this clone: At one boundary the junction diverges from the germline segment, which might be a read error. V is TRBV6-6 and J is TRBJ1-4, with D unresolved. CDR3 size: 15 residues. Looked up from germline, CDR1 is MNHNY and CDR2 is SVGAGI (reference sequence). The CDR3 coding sequence is TGTGCCAGCAGTTACTCGATGTTCCCCGGTGAAACACTGTTTTTT. Protein product: CASSYSMFPGETLFF.

The chain links TRBV13 to TRBJ2-1; no clear D. The CDR3 contains 17 residues. The germline CDR1 and CDR2 sequences are PRHDT and FYEKMQ (reference sequence). The germline V and J ends were trimmed by 5 bases and 5 bases, with 22 bases remaining between them. CDR3 nucleotide sequence: TGTGCCAGCAGCGCCCGCTTTAGTGGCGGAAGAAACAATGAGCAGTTCTTC. Translation gives CASSARFSGGRNNEQFF.

The chain uses TRBV28 and TRBJ2-7; TRBD1 agrees at 9 bases. CDR1 MDHEN and CDR2 SYDVKM come from the germline V gene. With V trimmed by 4 bases and J by 3 bases, 16 bases remained unmatched. The CDR3 sequence is 18 residues long. The CDR3 region is CASSSHFEGQGWFYEQYF. The CDR3 DNA reads TGTGCCAGCAGTTCCCACTTCGAGGGACAGGGATGGTTCTACGAGCAGTACTTC.

CDR3 sequence: CASSLLTGENTEAFF. CDR3 nucleotide sequence: TGTGCCAGCAGCCTACTCACAGGGGAGAACACTGAAGCTTTCTTT. The chain joins TRBV7-9 to TRBJ1-1; 7 nucleotides match TRBD1. This CDR3 spans 15 amino acids. Trimming removed 5 bases from V and 1 base from J; junction bases left unmatched: 7. Germline CDR1 SEHNR, CDR2 FQNEAQ (reference sequence).

V usage is TRBV6-6 and J usage is TRBJ2-5; D gene ambiguous. The CDR3 spans 12 residues. Germline V gene lookup returns CDR1 MNHNY and CDR2 SVGAGI (reference sequence). The germline V and J ends were trimmed by 8 bases and 2 bases, with 9 bases remaining between them. The CDR3: CASLGEQETQYF. The CDR3 DNA reads TGTGCCAGCCTCGGTGAACAAGAGACCCAGTACTTC.

The CDR3 DNA reads TGTGCCAGCAGCTTGGAGCGGGGAGTAGCAACCGGGGAGCTGTTTTTT. Its translation is CASSLERGVATGELFF. The chain has TRBV5-4 and TRBJ2-2, with 7 positions matching TRBD2. The CDR3 covers 16 residues. Germline V gene lookup returns CDR1 SGHNT and CDR2 YYREEE (reference sequence). The junction had 7 bases not matched to a gene; V was cut back by 0 bases and J by 5 bases. The whole variable domain, filled in from reference TRBV5-4 and TRBJ2-2, reads ETGVTQSPTHLIKTRGQQVTLRCSSQSGHNTVSWYQQALGQGPQFIFQYYREEENGRGNFPPRFSGLQFPNYSSELNVNALELDDSALYLCASSLERGVATGELFFGEGSRLTVL.